A selection of T cell receptor beta chains follows, all from one sample in a study of cytomegalovirus exposure and HLA in healthy donors. Profiling relied on immunoSEQ multiplex PCR, and the TCRdb table lists in-frame clones only, not all of them. The sample consists of about 150,000 clones, roughly 9.6% of them appearing once. The source material was PBMCs. The source is a woman aged 40 to 50 in good health and CMV-seropositive. CDR3s include the opening cysteine and the closing phenylalanine or tryptophan. D genes are given only for firm matches. The size of a clone is reported for some rows only, either as once, few or many, or as a class for expanded clones.

TRBJ1-5 | few | TRBV19 | . | TGTGCCAGTAGTATAGTAGGTCTAGCTCAGCCCCAGCATTTT | CASSIVGLAQPQHF
TRBJ2-4 | . | TRBV5-1 | . | TGCGCCAGCAGCTTGGAAAGCGGAACACGTAACAACATTCAGTACTTC | CASSLESGTRNNIQYF
TRBJ2-3 | few | TRBV5-1 | TRBD1 | TGCGCCAGCAGCTTCGGACAGGGCTCAGATACGCAGTATTTT | CASSFGQGSDTQYF
TRBJ2-1 | few | TRBV2 | TRBD2 | TGTGCCAGCAGTGTGGGCGGGGGTGTAAATGAGCAGTTCTTC | CASSVGGGVNEQFF
TRBJ1-3 | . | TRBV4-2 | . | TGTGCCAGCAGCCAAGAGTTTCGGGGGGCTGGAAACACCATATATTTT | CASSQEFRGAGNTIYF
TRBJ2-5 | few | TRBV7-2 | . | TGTGCCAGCAGCCCGGTCAAAGAGACCCAGTACTTC | CASSPVKETQYF
TRBJ2-2 | . | TRBV5-3 | . | TGTGCCAGAAGCCCCGATTCCGGGACAACGAACACCGGGGAGCTGTTTTTT | CARSPDSGTTNTGELFF
TRBJ1-1 | few | TRBV9 | . | TGTGCCAGCAGCGTAGCTACTGGGAACACTGAAGCTTTCTTT | CASSVATGNTEAFF
TRBJ1-1 | . | TRBV10-3 | TRBD1 | TGTGCCATCAGTGGGGGACAGGGGGCTTTCTTT | CAISGGQGAFF
TRBJ1-4 | medium-sized | TRBV18 | TRBD1 | TGTGCCACATACCTGGGACAGGGGCGTGAAAAACTGTTTTTT | CATYLGQGREKLFF
TRBJ1-1 | . | TRBV5-1 | TRBD1 | TGCGCCAGCAGCCTTGACAGGGTTGTAGCTTTCTTT | CASSLDRVVAFF
TRBJ1-1 | . | TRBV20-1 | TRBD1 | TGCAGTGCTAGGGGACAGGCTGAAGCTTTCTTT | CSARGQAEAFF
TRBJ2-3 | . | TRBV4-3 | TRBD2 | TGCGCCAGCAGCCAAGATTGGGGGGGAGCCGGCACAGATACGCAGTATTTT | CASSQDWGGAGTDTQYF
TRBJ1-1 | . | TRBV7-2 | . | TGTGCCAGCAGCTTAGCGCTGGGGAGGTACACTGAAGCTTTCTTT | CASSLALGRYTEAFF
TRBJ1-6 | few | TRBV25-1 | . | TGTGCCAGCAGCACAGGGTATTCACCCCTCCACTTT | CASSTGYSPLHF
TRBJ1-6 | . | TRBV6-5 | . | TGTGCCAGCAGTTACGGAGGGCACTCACCCCTCCACTTT | CASSYGGHSPLHF
TRBJ2-1 | . | TRBV15 | . | TGTGCCACCAGCAGAGCGACTGGGCAGTTCTTC | CATSRATGQFF
TRBJ2-5 | . | TRBV5-1 | . | TGCGCCAGCAGCTGGGCTGGGGGCGTGAAGACCCAGTACTTC | CASSWAGGVKTQYF
TRBJ2-1 | few | TRBV5-6 | . | TGTGCCAGCAGCTCCTTCAATGAGCAGTTCTTC | CASSSFNEQFF
TRBJ1-1 | . | TRBV7-2 | . | TGTGCCAGCAGCCAGCGGTGGAGGGACACTGAAGCTTTCTTT | CASSQRWRDTEAFF
TRBJ2-1 | . | TRBV6-5 | TRBD2 | TGTGCCAGCAGTTACCAGGCGACTAGCGGATACAATGAGCAGTTCTTC | CASSYQATSGYNEQFF
TRBJ1-1 | few | TRBV5-5 | TRBD1 | TGTGCCAGCAGCTCCGGACAGGCGCCTGGGGACACTGAAGCTTTCTTT | CASSSGQAPGDTEAFF
TRBJ1-3 | . | TRBV19 | . | TGTGCCAGTAGTGCCACTCCGGGACTGATTTTCTCTGGAAACACCATATATTTT | CASSATPGLIFSGNTIYF
TRBJ1-4 | few | TRBV5-4 | TRBD1 | TGTGCCAGCAGCTCGGGACAGGGTGGGGAAAAACTGTTTTTT | CASSSGQGGEKLFF
TRBJ1-2 | few | TRBV25-1 | . | TGTGCCAGCAGTGAAGCCGCAGGGATATATGGCTACACCTTC | CASSEAAGIYGYTF
TRBJ2-1 | . | TRBV9 | . | TGTGCCAGCAGCGTAGAGCTGGGGCGCTCCTACAATGAGCAGTTCTTC | CASSVELGRSYNEQFF
TRBJ1-5 | few | TRBV6-5 | . | TGTGCCAGCATGCAGGGGTTCGATCAGCCCCAGCATTTT | CASMQGFDQPQHF
TRBJ1-5 | few | TRBV19 | TRBD1 | TGTGCCAGTAGCCGGACAGGGGATCAGCCCCAGCATTTT | CASSRTGDQPQHF
TRBJ1-2 | . | TRBV5-1 | TRBD1 | TGCGCCAGCAGCGGGACAGAGACTAACTATGGCTACACCTTC | CASSGTETNYGYTF
TRBJ2-5 | . | TRBV10-3 | . | TGTGCCATCAGTGCCCAGGGTCAGACCCAGTACTTC | CAISAQGQTQYF
TRBJ2-7 | . | TRBV15 | . | TGTGCCACCAGCAGAGATTCCGGGACTCTCGCACGCGAGCAGTACTTC | CATSRDSGTLAREQYF
TRBJ1-5 | few | TRBV7-2 | . | TGTGCCAGCAGCTTAGCGGGGGCCAACAATCAGCCCCAGCATTTT | CASSLAGANNQPQHF
TRBJ1-1 | few | TRBV6-5 | . | TGTGCCAGCAGTTACGCCGGGTCGAACACTGAAGCTTTCTTT | CASSYAGSNTEAFF
TRBJ1-1 | . | TRBV11-3 | TRBD1 | TGTGCCAGCAGCTTAGGCCCGACAGGGTCGGGCACTGAAGCTTTCTTT | CASSLGPTGSGTEAFF
TRBJ1-5 | . | TRBV5-5 | . | TGTGCCAGCAGCTTGGGCGTGGGCTCGCAGCCCCAGCATTTT | CASSLGVGSQPQHF
TRBJ2-5 | . | TRBV6-6 | TRBD2 | TGTGCCAGCAGAGACGGGACTAGCGGGGGGGCGGGGACCCAGTACTTC | CASRDGTSGGAGTQYF
TRBJ1-1 | few | TRBV5-4 | TRBD1 | TGTGCCAGCAGCCAGAGGACAGGGGATAGCACTGAAGCTTTCTTT | CASSQRTGDSTEAFF
TRBJ1-4 | few | TRBV7-9 | . | TGTGCCAGCAGCTCCCCCATGGGGGCTGGGGAAAAACTGTTTTTT | CASSSPMGAGEKLFF
TRBJ2-3 | few | TRBV2 | TRBD1 | TGTGCCAGCAGTGCCTGGACAGGGGGCCGTGGCGATACGCAGTATTTT | CASSAWTGGRGDTQYF
TRBJ1-6 | few | TRBV9 | . | TGTGCCAGCAGCTCAAGCCCCGGGGAACATAATTCACCCCTCCACTTT | CASSSSPGEHNSPLHF
TRBJ1-2 | . | TRBV9 | TRBD1 | TGTGCCAGCAGCCGGGACAGCTTCTATGGCTACACCTTC | CASSRDSFYGYTF
TRBJ1-1 | few | TRBV5-1 | TRBD1 | TGCGCCAGCAGCTGGGGACAGGGGGCTTGGCGGGACACTGAAGCTTTCTTT | CASSWGQGAWRDTEAFF
TRBJ2-1 | . | TRBV25-1 | TRBD1 | TGTGCCAGCAAACAGGGGAATGAGCAGTTCTTC | CASKQGNEQFF
TRBJ1-4 | . | TRBV4-3 | TRBD1 | TGCGCCAGCAGCCAGGGACAGAATAATGAAAAACTGTTTTTT | CASSQGQNNEKLFF
TRBJ2-5 | . | TRBV4-3 | TRBD2 | TGCGCCAGCAGCCCTCCCTCCACTAGCGGGGGGTACCAAGAGACCCAGTACTTC | CASSPPSTSGGYQETQYF
TRBJ1-2 | few | TRBV12-5 | TRBD1 | TGTGCTAGTGGTTTGACAGGGGGTAGCTATGGCTACACCTTC | CASGLTGGSYGYTF
TRBJ1-2 | . | TRBV5-1 | . | TGCGCCAGCACGGACAGTTCTAACTATGGCTACACCTTC | CASTDSSNYGYTF
TRBJ2-5 | . | TRBV9 | . | TGTGCCAGCAGCGCCCTGACTCTCGAGGGCGAGACCCAGTACTTC | CASSALTLEGETQYF
TRBJ1-2 | few | TRBV12-2 | . | TGTGCAAGTCGCTCCACGACAGGGGACTATGGCTACACCTTC | CASRSTTGDYGYTF
TRBJ1-1 | . | TRBV7-7 | TRBD1 | TGTGCCAGCAGCGCCACGACAGGGCCTGAAGCTTTCTTT | CASSATTGPEAFF
TRBJ2-5 | few | TRBV5-1 | . | TGCGCCAGCAGCCCCGGACAGCCGGGCGTCCAAGAGACCCAGTACTTC | CASSPGQPGVQETQYF
TRBJ2-2 | few | TRBV6-4 | . | TGTGCCAGCAGTGCGGATGAGGTGCCCTCCGGGGAGCTGTTTTTT | CASSADEVPSGELFF
TRBJ1-2 | . | TRBV27 | . | TGTGCCAGCAGTTTTTCCGGGGACTATGGCTACACCTTC | CASSFSGDYGYTF
TRBJ1-4 | few | TRBV6-5 | TRBD1 | TGTGCCAGCAGGACAGGGGGAACTAATGAAAAACTGTTTTTT | CASRTGGTNEKLFF
TRBJ1-4 | . | TRBV7-9 | TRBD1 | TGTGCCAGCAGCTTAGGGGGGACAGGGAACGAAAAACTGTTTTTT | CASSLGGTGNEKLFF